These 14 T cell receptor beta chains were all obtained from the same sample, sequenced in a study of neurological immune-mediated disorders (dated by TCRdb to between 2018 and 2021). The library was made by 5' RACE. The sample was run on an Illumina HiSeq 2500. Using fastp trimming at Q25 and MiXCR clonotype assembly, TCRdb reanalyzed the public sequencing data and kept in-frame beta chains. When rows share a CDR3 protein, they turn into one entry using the most common DNA and genes. In this sample the table shows tens of thousands of distinct CDR3 sequences, around 2.6% of which occur a single time. The ten largest clones capture around 1.1% of the sample. Material: PBMCs. These receptors were collected from a young woman with multiple sclerosis.

This clonotype was seen at least ten times. DNA of the CDR3: TGTGCCAGCAGCTTAGGGCTGGGGGCCACCTTC. Protein sequence: CASSLGLGATF. The chain is built from TRBV7-2 and TRBJ1-2, with a possible D match to TRBD1 (6 bases). Germline-derived CDR1 and CDR2 are SGHTA and FQGNSA. V lost 1 base and J 13 bases, leaving 10 bases between the germline ends. The CDR3 has 11 residues.

In its sample, this clonotype was seen many times. The V call is TRBV12-3 or TRBV12-4, the J call TRBJ1-5; D perhaps matches TRBD1 (5 bases). This CDR3 is 15 amino acids long. Trimming shortened V by 7 bases and J by 0 bases, and 13 bases separated the two germline ends. CDR3 sequence reads: CASTGGEYSNQPQHF. CDR3 nucleotides: TGTGCCAGCACCGGGGGGGAATATAGCAATCAGCCCCAGCATTTT.

This clonotype has a count of ten or more. The V gene is TRBV20-1, the J gene TRBJ1-1; maybe TRBD1 (6 bases). Germline V gene data show CDR1 as DFQATT and CDR2 as SNEGSKA (reference sequence). Trimming removed 1 base at V and 0 bases at J, with 9 bases between. The CDR3 is made up of 14 amino acids. CDR3 in amino acids: CSARVTGMNTEAFF. The CDR3, as DNA: TGCAGTGCTAGAGTTACAGGGATGAACACTGAAGCTTTCTTT.

This clonotype has at least ten counts. V and J are TRBV4-1 and TRBJ2-1, with 8 bases that match TRBD2. Trimming cost V 3 bases and J 2 bases; bases outside gene matches: 6. CDR1 and CDR2 from the germline V gene are MGHRA and YSYEKL. This CDR3 has 16 residues. Written as DNA, the CDR3 is TGCGCCAGCAGCCAGACCGGGACTAGTGCCTACAATGAGCAGTTCTTC. This codes for CASSQTGTSAYNEQFF.

In this sample, this clonotype turned up many times. The V gene is TRBV20-1, the J gene TRBJ2-3; 8 positions agree with TRBD2. CDR1 DFQATT and CDR2 SNEGSKA come from the germline V gene (reference sequence). The CDR3 is made up of 15 amino acids. V was pared by 6 bases and J by 5 bases, with 13 bases of the junction left unmatched. The CDR3 is CSAQSWAGGGDTQYF. In nucleotides, the CDR3 is TGCAGTGCCCAAAGCTGGGCGGGAGGTGGAGATACGCAGTATTTT.

This clonotype was observed at least ten times. The CDR3 DNA reads as TGTGCCAGCAGCTTAGCGCGGGGGGGGCAGATGCAAGAGACCCAGTACTTC. Translating gives CASSLARGGQMQETQYF. The rearrangement joins TRBV7-2 to TRBJ2-5, with 9 bases lining up with TRBD2. From germline, CDR1 is SGHTA and CDR2 FQGNSA. The CDR3 runs 17 residues. V was clipped by 0 bases and J by 2 bases; unmatched bases: 7.

V usage is TRBV5-1 and J usage is TRBJ1-6; 8 bases align to TRBD1. Germline V CDR1 and CDR2: SGHRS, YFSETQ. This CDR3 spans 15 amino acids. V was pared by 3 bases and J by 9 bases, with 8 bases of the junction left unmatched. The CDR3 protein is CASSSRTGTGSPLHF. CDR3 nucleotide sequence: TGCGCCAGCAGCTCCCGGACAGGGACGGGTTCACCCCTCCACTTT. The full variable domain, its missing parts supplied by reference TRBV5-1 and TRBJ1-6, is KAGVTQTPRYLIKTRGQQVTLSCSPISGHRSVSWYQQTPGQGLQFLFEYFSETQRNKGNFPGRFSGRQFSNSRSEMNVSTLELGDSALYLCASSSRTGTGSPLHFGNGTRLTVT.

This clonotype was seen at least ten times. The chain couples TRBV16 to TRBJ2-7; D remains ambiguous. In germline, CDR1 is KGHSY, CDR2 FQNENV. V lost 4 bases and J 4 bases, leaving 11 bases between the germline ends. This CDR3 spans 13 amino acids. CDR3 in DNA: TGTGCCAGCAGCCTGAGCCTCTCTTACGAGCAGTACTTC. This sequence encodes CASSLSLSYEQYF.

Details on this clonotype: A much larger clone sits a single nucleotide away, making a read error possible. This likely comes from a read error, as the CDR3 has no conserved phenylalanine or tryptophan at its end. The chain employs TRBV12-3 or TRBV12-4 and TRBJ2-1, with D possibly TRBD1 on 5 matching bases. The CDR3 sequence is 13 residues long. Trimming took 3 bases from V and 9 from J, leaving 12 bases between them. The CDR3 region is CASSLDMGFEQFV. CDR3 bases: TGTGCCAGCAGTTTGGACATGGGTTTTGAGCAGTTCGTC.

The table lists this clonotype with many counts. The chain is built from TRBV19 and TRBJ2-7, with a weak D call TRBD1 (6 bases). V shed 5 bases and J shed 4 bases, with 15 bases lying between them. CDR1 and CDR2 (germline): LNHDA, SQIVND (reference sequence). CDR3 length equals 14 residues. CDR3 protein: CASSAPGQAYEQYF. CDR3 bases: TGTGCCAGTAGTGCTCCGGGACAAGCTTACGAGCAGTACTTC.

At least ten counts were recorded for this clonotype. The V call is TRBV27, the J call TRBJ2-1; D remains unclear. The CDR3 has 14 amino acids. Trimming pared 6 bases from V and 8 bases from J, leaving 17 bases between. Germline V gene data show CDR1 as MNHEY and CDR2 as SMNVEV (reference sequence). CDR3 bases: TGTGCCAGCAGGACGTCGCTAGGAGCCTATGAGCAGTTCTTC. Amino acid sequence: CASRTSLGAYEQFF.

This clonotype showed up many times. The chain recombines TRBV28 with TRBJ2-1; no clear D gene. Trimming removed 4 bases from V and 12 bases from J, with 16 bases in between. The CDR3 is 13 amino acids. Germline V lookup: CDR1 MDHEN, CDR2 SYDVKM. As DNA, the CDR3 is TGTGCCAGCAGTTCTACCCTCGGTGGTCTGCAGTTCTTC. Translating gives CASSSTLGGLQFF.

This clonotype was picked up many times. V and J are TRBV7-8 and TRBJ2-5; D is possibly TRBD1 (7 bases). This CDR3 is built from 14 residues. Trimming pared 3 bases from V and 5 bases from J, leaving 13 bases between. The V gene's germline CDR1 is SGHVS and CDR2 FQNEAQ. The CDR3 sequence: CASSFLQGRETQYF. Written as DNA, the CDR3 is TGTGCCAGCAGCTTTCTACAGGGGAGGGAGACCCAGTACTTC.

This clonotype has a count of ten or more. The rearrangement links TRBV12-3 or TRBV12-4 to TRBJ1-2; D gene uncertain. The CDR3 length is 14 residues. Deletions cut 6 bases from V and 1 base from J, with 12 bases between. CDR3 bases: TGTGCCAGCAGCAAACTCAGGTTTAACTATGGCTACACCTTC. This gives the protein CASSKLRFNYGYTF.